This T cell receptor (beta chain) is drawn from a study of cytomegalovirus exposure and HLA in healthy donors. Overall study findings and caveats: Accurate predictions that matched the HLA-A and HLA-B alleles of most subjects were reportedly made from TCR beta sequences.

This clone came up many times. Its antigen remains unknown. The germline V gene has CDR1 LNHDA and CDR2 SQIVND (reference sequence). Trimming took 7 bases from V and 4 from J; bases not matched to a gene: 12. The CDR3 extends over 18 amino acids. Primers included in the PCR were 60 Vbeta and 13 Jbeta primers. Profiling relied on immunoSEQ multiplex PCR, and the TCRdb table lists in-frame clones only, not all of them. The repertoire holds hundreds of thousands of clones, with roughly 82% as singletons. The chain has TRBV19 and TRBJ2-6; TRBD1 matches 11 bases. The TCR sequence derives from a man aged 40-49 years in good health and CMV-seropositive. Material: PBMCs. CDR3 bases: TGTGCCAGTAACGACCCAGGACAGGGGGCGGAAGGGGCCAACGTCCTGACTTTC. Its protein product is CASNDPGQGAEGANVLTF.